The 27 T cell receptor beta chains below all came from one sample that was sequenced in a study of T cell repertoires in cytomegalovirus infection. MiXCR, applied by TCRdb to the reads, yields one record per CDR3 protein. Of under 600,000 distinct CDR3 sequences detected, about 15% appear once; the ten largest clones hold 24%. The sequenced sample was CD8+ T cells from PBMCs. The receptor source for this set is a human donor in good health (CMV status not recorded). Some clones in this sample may be carry-over from other donors' samples.

This clonotype was found many times. J is TRBJ1-1 and V is TRBV25-1; no definite D call. Germline V gene lookup returns CDR1 MGHDK and CDR2 SYGVNS. The CDR3 consists of 13 residues. The V end lost 3 bases, the J end lost 3 bases, and 8 bases lay between the germline ends. The CDR3: CASSEGFYTEAFF. CDR3 in DNA: TGTGCCAGCAGTGAGGGATTCTACACTGAAGCTTTCTTT.

This clonotype came up many times. The chain employs TRBV9 and TRBJ2-7, with 7 bases matching TRBD2. The germline V gene encodes CDR1 SGDLS and CDR2 YYNGEE. This CDR3 has 16 residues. V was clipped by 2 bases and J by 5 bases; unmatched bases: 13. Here the CDR3 reads CASSVDDRGGTNEQYF. CDR3 DNA sequence: TGTGCCAGCAGCGTTGATGACCGGGGAGGGACGAACGAGCAGTACTTC.

The chain joins TRBV19 to TRBJ2-3, with D perhaps matching TRBD2 (7 bases). V was shortened by 3 bases and J by 4 bases, with 14 bases between the two germline ends. Germline CDR1 is LNHDA and CDR2 is SQIVND (reference sequence). This CDR3 comprises 15 residues. Here the CDR3 reads CASSITGGGADTQYF. CDR3 sequence (DNA): TGTGCCAGTAGTATTACGGGGGGCGGTGCAGATACGCAGTATTTT.

This clonotype was observed many times. The V gene is TRBV2, the J gene TRBJ1-1; 9 nucleotides match TRBD1. Trimming at V came to 6 bases and at J to 0 bases, leaving 5 bases not matched to a gene. CDR3 length equals 15 residues. CDR1 and CDR2 from the germline V gene are SNHLY and FYNNEI. CDR3 coding DNA: TGTGCCAGCAGCAAAGGACAGGGGATGAACACTGAAGCTTTCTTT. This translates into CASSKGQGMNTEAFF.

This clonotype appeared many times. V gene TRBV7-6 combines with J gene TRBJ2-1, with TRBD2 matching over 11 bases. The CDR3 contains 18 residues. V lost 5 bases, J lost 7 bases, and 16 bases stayed unmatched. Germline loops: CDR1 SGHVS, CDR2 FNYEAQ. The CDR3 here is CASSLRTLAGGPGNEQFF. DNA of the CDR3: TGTGCCAGCAGCCTCCGAACCTTAGCGGGAGGGCCAGGGAATGAGCAGTTCTTC.

This sequence joins TRBV30 and TRBJ1-2, with a tentative D call TRBD1 (5 bases). From germline, CDR1 is GTSNPN and CDR2 SVGIG (reference sequence). Trimming removed 1 base at V and 8 bases at J, with 11 bases between. The CDR3 is 12 residues long. CDR3 region: CAWSGGTPGYTF. CDR3 nucleotides: TGTGCCTGGAGTGGGGGCACCCCGGGCTACACCTTC. Supplemented by reference TRBV30 and TRBJ1-2, the full variable domain reads SQTIHQWPATLVQPVGSPLSLECTVEGTSNPNLYWYRQAAGRGLQLLFYSVGIGQISSEVPQNLSASRPQDRQFILSSKKLLLSDSGFYLCAWSGGTPGYTFGSGTRLTVV.

This clonotype was seen many times. This chain joins TRBV2 and TRBJ2-5; no clear D gene. V was pared by 3 bases and J by 3 bases, with 8 bases between. Germline assignment: CDR1 SNHLY and CDR2 FYNNEI. This CDR3 comprises 13 residues. The CDR3 region is CASSDGRKETQYF. CDR3 nucleotide sequence: TGTGCCAGCAGTGATGGACGGAAAGAGACCCAGTACTTC. Filled out from reference TRBV2 and TRBJ2-5, the complete variable domain reads EPEVTQTPSHQVTQMGQEVILRCVPISNHLYFYWYRQILGQKVEFLVSFYNNEISEKSEIFDDQFSVERPDGSNFTLKIRSTKLEDSAMYFCASSDGRKETQYFGPGTRLLVL.

This chain links TRBV29-1 with TRBJ1-1, with D possibly being TRBD1 (6 bases). Per the germline V gene, CDR1 is SQVTM and CDR2 is ANQGSEA. This CDR3 contains 15 residues. V dropped 4 bases and J dropped 5 bases, with 20 bases sitting between them. CDR3 DNA: TGCAGCGTTGTAGGGGACGGGGGCGCTTATACTGAAGCTTTCTTT. This sequence encodes CSVVGDGGAYTEAFF.

This clonotype was seen repeatedly, ten times or more. The rearrangement uses TRBV4-1 and TRBJ1-1, with D unresolved. The length of the CDR3 is 14 residues. V lost 0 bases, J lost 4 bases, and 9 bases lay in between. Per germline, CDR1 MGHRA and CDR2 YSYEKL. CDR3 loop: CASSQESVGTEAFF. In DNA form, the CDR3 reads TGCGCCAGCAGCCAAGAGTCGGTGGGCACTGAAGCTTTCTTT.

This clonotype has more than one count but fewer than ten. The rearrangement joins TRBV11-2 to TRBJ1-1; 8 nucleotides line up with TRBD1. Unmatched junction bases numbered 6, after V lost 5 bases and J lost 13 bases. This CDR3 is built from 11 residues. Looked up from germline, CDR1 is SGHAT and CDR2 is FQNNGV. The CDR3 nucleotides read TGTGCCAGCAGCCGGACAGGGTACTGTTTCTTT. This codes for CASSRTGYCFF.

This clonotype was seen at least ten times. The chain carries TRBV11-2 and TRBJ2-3; D gene uncertain. The CDR3 covers 14 residues. V was trimmed by 2 bases and J by 2 bases, leaving 8 bases between them. Germline lookup yields CDR1 SGHAT and CDR2 FQNNGV. This CDR3 reads CASSLTQNTDTQYF. As DNA, the CDR3 is TGTGCCAGCAGCTTAACCCAGAACACAGATACGCAGTATTTT.

This clonotype was detected many times. The rearrangement uses TRBV7-9 and TRBJ2-1, with 7 bases fitting TRBD1. The CDR3 runs 16 residues. J gave up 2 bases and V 2 bases, and 6 bases lay outside the gene matches. CDR1 SEHNR and CDR2 FQNEAQ come from the germline V gene (reference sequence). This CDR3 reads CASSLQNRGTYNEQFF. The CDR3 DNA reads TGTGCCAGCAGCTTACAAAACAGGGGCACCTACAATGAGCAGTTCTTC.

This clonotype has ten or more counts. The rearrangement links TRBV7-9 to TRBJ2-3; D is unclear. The germline CDR1 and CDR2 sequences are SEHNR and FQNEAQ (reference sequence). V was shortened by 5 bases and J by 3 bases, with 9 bases between the two germline ends. The length of the CDR3 is 13 residues. Here the CDR3 reads CASSAGPTDTQYF. The CDR3 nucleotides are TGTGCCAGCAGCGCCGGGCCAACAGATACGCAGTATTTT.

This clonotype was counted ten times or more. V gene TRBV12-5 combines with J gene TRBJ2-7; D not resolved. V lost 2 bases and J 4 bases, leaving 12 bases between the germline ends. Germline V lookup: CDR1 LGHNT, CDR2 FRNRAP. CDR3 length equals 14 residues. The CDR3 here is CASGLPLRGYEQYF. CDR3 DNA sequence: TGTGCTAGTGGTTTGCCACTTCGTGGGTACGAGCAGTACTTC.

This clonotype has only a few counts. The rearrangement joins TRBV2 to TRBJ2-5; TRBD1 might be the D (6 bases). The CDR3 covers 14 residues. Germline V gene data show CDR1 as SNHLY and CDR2 as FYNNEI. The V and J ends lost 6 bases and 5 bases respectively, with 16 bases between them. The CDR3 DNA follows: TGTGCCAGCAGCCAACAGGGTCCGCTGGAGACCCAGTACTTC. Translation: CASSQQGPLETQYF.

This clonotype was observed at least ten times. The chain carries TRBV6-6 and TRBJ2-1; TRBD1 aligns across 7 bases. Per germline, CDR1 MNHNY and CDR2 SVGAGI (reference sequence). This CDR3 is 15 amino acids long. With 4 bases clipped from V and 10 bases from J, the junction kept 13 bases outside the gene matches. As DNA, the CDR3 is TGTGCCAGCAGTTTTTCGACAGGGTCCAGCACAGAGCAGTTCTTC. Translated: CASSFSTGSSTEQFF.

In its sample, this clonotype was seen many times. The CDR3 loop is CASSLTGGTLSYNEQFF. The CDR3 DNA is TGTGCCAGCAGTCTAACAGGGGGCACTCTTTCCTACAATGAGCAGTTCTTC. This sequence joins TRBV6-1 and TRBJ2-1, with 9 positions matching TRBD1. The V segment lost 5 bases and the J segment 1 base; nucleotides outside the gene matches: 9. CDR1 MNHNS and CDR2 SASEGT come from the germline V gene. The CDR3 length is 17 residues.

This clonotype was seen only a few times. The chain recombines TRBV4-2 with TRBJ1-5; perhaps TRBD1 as D (5 bases). CDR1 and CDR2 (germline): LGHNA, YNFKEQ. V lost 1 base and J 7 bases, leaving 14 bases between the germline ends. There are 15 residues in the CDR3. The CDR3 bases are TGTGCCAGCAGCCAAGTGGTCAGGGTGGAGCAGCCCCAGCATTTT. Amino acid sequence: CASSQVVRVEQPQHF.

This clonotype has a handful of counts. CDR3 residues: CASSALTEPHYGDTQYF. CDR3 nucleotide sequence: TGTGCCAGCAGTGCCCTAACTGAGCCCCACTACGGAGATACGCAGTATTTT. This chain connects TRBV6-1 to TRBJ2-3; unclear D gene. The ends were cut back, 4 bases at V and 5 bases at J, with 22 bases in the middle. Per germline, CDR1 MNHNS and CDR2 SASEGT. The CDR3 length is 17 residues.

This clonotype was counted at least ten times. The chain employs TRBV7-3 and TRBJ2-1; D is undetermined. V was pared by 2 bases and J by 8 bases, with 16 bases between. The CDR3 contains 15 residues. The V gene's germline CDR1 is SGHTA and CDR2 FQGTGA. CDR3 sequence reads: CASSLRFGPKHEQFF. The CDR3 coding sequence is TGTGCCAGCAGCTTACGGTTTGGGCCCAAGCATGAGCAGTTCTTC. Looking up the rest from reference TRBV7-3 and TRBJ2-1 gives the full variable domain: GAGVSQTPSNKVTEKGKYVELRCDPISGHTALYWYRQSLGQGPEFLIYFQGTGAADDSGLPNDRFFAVRPEGSVSTLKIQRTERGDSAVYLCASSLRFGPKHEQFFGPGTRLTVL.

At least ten counts were recorded for this clonotype. DNA of the CDR3: TGTGCCAGCAGCTCGGACAGTTTCCACGAGCAGTACTTC. Its translation is CASSSDSFHEQYF. The genes are TRBV7-9 and TRBJ2-7; maybe TRBD1 (6 bases). The CDR3 contains 13 residues. The ends were cut back, 4 bases at V and 5 bases at J, with 12 bases in the middle. Per germline, CDR1 SEHNR and CDR2 FQNEAQ (reference sequence).

In this sample, this clonotype turned up once. Given a much more abundant clone one base away, this may be a read error. V is TRBV7-3 and J is TRBJ1-4; D is unclear. Trimming removed 5 bases from V and 7 bases from J, with 17 bases in between. The CDR3 is made up of 15 amino acids. In germline, CDR1 is SGHTA, CDR2 FQGTGA. The CDR3 spells CASSRGRREGEKLFF. In nucleotides, the CDR3 is TGTGCCAGCAGCCGGGGTAGGAGGGAAGGTGAAAAACTGTTTTTT.

The chain employs TRBV27 and TRBJ2-1; 7 bases are a match to TRBD2. Germline-derived CDR1 and CDR2 are MNHEY and SMNVEV (reference sequence). The length of the CDR3 is 15 residues. With 2 bases clipped from V and 2 bases from J, the junction kept 3 bases outside the gene matches. For the CDR3, the DNA is TGTGCCAGCAGTTTAACCGGGACTACCTACAATGAGCAGTTCTTC. Amino acids: CASSLTGTTYNEQFF.

This clonotype was counted only a few times. This chain joins TRBV10-3 and TRBJ1-1; tentatively, D is TRBD1 (6 bases). The CDR3 covers 11 residues. Trimming stripped 6 bases from V and 7 bases from J, with 9 bases between. Germline lookup yields CDR1 ENHRY and CDR2 SYGVKD. As DNA, the CDR3 is TGTGCCATCAGCCAGGACAGTGAAGCTTTCTTT. This translates into CAISQDSEAFF.

This chain links TRBV28 with TRBJ1-5, with D perhaps TRBD1 (5 bases). V dropped 2 bases and J dropped 5 bases, with 19 bases sitting between them. Per germline, CDR1 MDHEN and CDR2 SYDVKM. This CDR3 has 17 residues. CDR3 residues: CASSLDVSREGDQPQHF. DNA for the CDR3: TGTGCCAGCAGTTTAGATGTCTCCAGGGAAGGAGATCAGCCCCAGCATTTT. Full variable domain (remainder filled in from reference TRBV28 and TRBJ1-5): DVKVTQSSRYLVKRTGEKVFLECVQDMDHENMFWYRQDPGLGLRLIYFSYDVKMKEKGDIPEGYSVSREKKERFSLILESASTNQTSMYLCASSLDVSREGDQPQHFGDGTRLSIL.

The chain combines TRBV10-3 with TRBJ1-1; D gene ambiguous. Germline V gene data show CDR1 as ENHRY and CDR2 as SYGVKD. This CDR3 spans 11 amino acids. V lost 2 bases, J lost 10 bases, and 8 bases lay in between. CDR3 DNA sequence: TGTGCCATCAGTGAGGGAAAGCGAGCTTTCTTT. It specifies CAISEGKRAFF.

V gene TRBV19 combines with J gene TRBJ2-7; D possibly matches TRBD1 or TRBD2 (5 bases each). CDR1 is LNHDA, CDR2 SQIVND, per germline (reference sequence). CDR3 length: 14 residues. V was cut by 1 base and J by 5 bases, with 12 bases left in between. CDR3 loop: CASSIAAGTNEQYF. For the CDR3, the DNA is TGTGCCAGTAGTATAGCAGCAGGGACGAACGAGCAGTACTTC. Full variable domain (rest looked up from reference TRBV19 and TRBJ2-7): DGGITQSPKYLFRKEGQNVTLSCEQNLNHDAMYWYRQDPGQGLRLIYYSQIVNDFQKGDIAEGYSVSREKKESFPLTVTSAQKNPTAFYLCASSIAAGTNEQYFGPGTRLTVT.